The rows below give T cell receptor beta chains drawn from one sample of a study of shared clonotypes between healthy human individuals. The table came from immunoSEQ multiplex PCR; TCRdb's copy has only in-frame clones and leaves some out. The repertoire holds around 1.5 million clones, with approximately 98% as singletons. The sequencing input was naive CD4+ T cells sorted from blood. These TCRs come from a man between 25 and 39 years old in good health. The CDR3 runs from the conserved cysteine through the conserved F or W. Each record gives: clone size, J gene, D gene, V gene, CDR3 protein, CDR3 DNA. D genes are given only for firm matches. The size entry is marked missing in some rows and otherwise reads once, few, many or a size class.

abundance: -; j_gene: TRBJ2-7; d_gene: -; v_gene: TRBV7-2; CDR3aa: CASSSTSGLLYEQYF; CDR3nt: TGTGCCAGCAGCTCGACCTCGGGGTTATTATACGAGCAGTACTTC
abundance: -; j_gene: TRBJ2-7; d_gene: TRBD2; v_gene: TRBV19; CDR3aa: CASSSLTSAREQYF; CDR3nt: TGTGCCAGTAGTTCCCTGACTAGCGCTCGAGAGCAGTACTTC
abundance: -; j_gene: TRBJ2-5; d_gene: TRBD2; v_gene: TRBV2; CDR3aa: CASRLAVETQYF; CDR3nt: TGTGCCAGCCGGCTAGCGGTGGAGACCCAGTACTTC
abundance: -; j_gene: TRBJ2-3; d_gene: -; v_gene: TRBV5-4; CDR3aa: CASSFVGPPGDTQYF; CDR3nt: TGTGCCAGCAGCTTTGTGGGTCCCCCGGGGGATACGCAGTATTTT
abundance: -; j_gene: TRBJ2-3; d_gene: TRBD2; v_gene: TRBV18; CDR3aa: CASSPLAGVGDTQYF; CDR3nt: TGTGCCAGCTCACCGCTAGCGGGAGTGGGTGATACGCAGTATTTT
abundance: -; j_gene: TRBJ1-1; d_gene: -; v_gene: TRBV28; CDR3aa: CASSSGRWGTEAFF; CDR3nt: TGTGCCAGCAGTTCGGGACGCTGGGGCACTGAAGCTTTCTTT
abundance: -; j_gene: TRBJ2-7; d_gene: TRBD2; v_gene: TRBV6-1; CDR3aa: CASSDPWWRERNEQYF; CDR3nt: TGTGCCAGCAGTGACCCATGGTGGCGGGAGCGGAACGAGCAGTACTTC
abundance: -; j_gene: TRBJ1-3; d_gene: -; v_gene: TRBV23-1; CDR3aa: CASSSWTEFSGNTIYF; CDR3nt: TGCGCCAGCAGTTCCTGGACAGAATTCTCTGGAAACACCATATATTTT
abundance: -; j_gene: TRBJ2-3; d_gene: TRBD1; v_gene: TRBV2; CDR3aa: CASKEGAATDTQYF; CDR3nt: TGTGCCAGCAAAGAGGGGGCCGCCACAGATACGCAGTATTTT
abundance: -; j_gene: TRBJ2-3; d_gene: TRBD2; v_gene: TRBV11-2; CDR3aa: CASSPRASGSRADTQYF; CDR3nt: TGTGCCAGCAGCCCCCGGGCTAGCGGGAGTCGTGCAGATACGCAGTATTTT
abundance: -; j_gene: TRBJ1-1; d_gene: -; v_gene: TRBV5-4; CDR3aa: CASSTGRFMNTEAFF; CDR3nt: TGTGCCAGCAGCACAGGGAGGTTCATGAACACTGAAGCTTTCTTT
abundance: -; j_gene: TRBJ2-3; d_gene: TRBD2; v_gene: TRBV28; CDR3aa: CASSSPGLAVDTQYF; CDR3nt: TGTGCCAGCAGTTCACCGGGACTAGCGGTGGATACGCAGTATTTT
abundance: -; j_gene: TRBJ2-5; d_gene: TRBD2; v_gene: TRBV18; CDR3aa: CASSLLAGGRGETQYF; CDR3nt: TGTGCCAGCTCCCTCCTAGCGGGAGGTAGAGGAGAGACCCAGTACTTC
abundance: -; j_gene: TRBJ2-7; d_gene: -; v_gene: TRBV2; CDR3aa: CASSEDRRGYF; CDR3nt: TGTGCCAGCAGCGAGGACAGACGGGGGTACTTC
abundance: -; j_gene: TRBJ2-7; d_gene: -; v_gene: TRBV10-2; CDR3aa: CASSVQARGQYF; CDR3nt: TGCGCCAGCAGTGTCCAGGCGCGAGGGCAGTACTTC
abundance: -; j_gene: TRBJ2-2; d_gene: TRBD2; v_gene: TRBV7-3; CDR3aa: CASSKTGTSFTGELFF; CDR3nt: TGTGCCAGCAGTAAAACCGGGACTAGCTTCACCGGGGAGCTGTTTTTT
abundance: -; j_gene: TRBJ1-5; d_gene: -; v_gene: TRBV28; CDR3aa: CASNRELSNQPQHF; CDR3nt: TGTGCCAGCAACCGGGAACTTAGCAATCAGCCCCAGCATTTT
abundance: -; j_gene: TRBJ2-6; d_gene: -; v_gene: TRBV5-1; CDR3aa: CASSLALAGANVLTF; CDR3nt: TGCGCCAGCAGCTTGGCCCTAGCTGGGGCCAACGTCCTGACTTTC
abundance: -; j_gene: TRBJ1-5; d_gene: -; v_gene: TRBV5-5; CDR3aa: CASSPAGGNQPQHF; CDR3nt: TGTGCCAGCAGCCCTGCGGGGGGCAATCAGCCCCAGCATTTT
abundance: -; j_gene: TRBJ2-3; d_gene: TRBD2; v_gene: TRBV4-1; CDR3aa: CASRWGGGKADTQYF; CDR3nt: TGCGCCAGCAGATGGGGGGGAGGCAAGGCAGATACGCAGTATTTT
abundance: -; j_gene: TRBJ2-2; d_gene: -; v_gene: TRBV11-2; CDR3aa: CASSFDSLYTGELFF; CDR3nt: TGTGCCAGCAGCTTCGACAGCCTTTACACCGGGGAGCTGTTTTTT
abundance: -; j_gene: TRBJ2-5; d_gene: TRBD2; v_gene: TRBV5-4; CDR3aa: CASSFSAGGQETQYF; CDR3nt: TGTGCCAGCAGCTTCAGTGCGGGGGGCCAAGAGACCCAGTACTTC
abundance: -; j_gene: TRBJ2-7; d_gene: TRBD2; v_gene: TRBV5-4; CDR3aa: CASSLALAGGNYEQYF; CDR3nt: TGTGCCAGCAGCTTGGCTCTGGCGGGAGGGAACTACGAGCAGTACTTC
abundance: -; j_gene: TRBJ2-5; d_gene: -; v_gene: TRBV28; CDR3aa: CASSLKGWGGPETQYF; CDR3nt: TGTGCCAGCAGTTTAAAAGGTTGGGGGGGGCCGGAGACCCAGTACTTC
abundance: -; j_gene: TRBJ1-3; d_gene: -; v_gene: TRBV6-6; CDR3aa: CASSRPTKSSGNTIYF; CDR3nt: TGTGCCAGCAGCCGCCCGACGAAGAGCTCTGGAAACACCATATATTTT
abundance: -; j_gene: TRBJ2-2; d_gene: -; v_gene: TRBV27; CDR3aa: CASSPYQGGNPGELFF; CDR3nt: TGTGCCAGCAGTCCTTATCAGGGCGGGAACCCCGGGGAGCTGTTTTTT
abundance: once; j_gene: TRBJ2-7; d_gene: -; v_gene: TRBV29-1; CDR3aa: CSVFTYEQYF; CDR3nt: TGCAGCGTTTTTACTTACGAGCAGTACTTC
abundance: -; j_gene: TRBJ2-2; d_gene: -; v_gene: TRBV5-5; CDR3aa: CASTPGTNFGELFF; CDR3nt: TGTGCCAGCACCCCCGGGACAAACTTCGGGGAGCTGTTTTTT
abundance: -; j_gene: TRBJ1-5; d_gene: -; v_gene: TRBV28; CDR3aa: CASSLSVAGHQPQHF; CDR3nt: TGTGCCAGCAGTTTATCGGTGGCCGGCCATCAGCCCCAGCATTTT
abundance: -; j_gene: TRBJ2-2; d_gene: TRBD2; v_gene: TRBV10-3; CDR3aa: CAISVKAGGPAGELFF; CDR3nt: TGTGCCATCAGTGTTAAAGCGGGAGGGCCGGCCGGGGAGCTGTTTTTT
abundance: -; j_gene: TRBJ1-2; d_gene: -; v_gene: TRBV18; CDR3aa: CASSLASEAYGYTF; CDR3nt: TGTGCCAGCTCCCTGGCGTCAGAAGCATATGGCTACACCTTC
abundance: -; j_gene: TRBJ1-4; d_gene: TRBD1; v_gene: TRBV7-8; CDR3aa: CASTHRDRGQKLFF; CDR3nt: TGTGCCAGCACCCACCGGGACAGGGGTCAAAAACTGTTTTTT
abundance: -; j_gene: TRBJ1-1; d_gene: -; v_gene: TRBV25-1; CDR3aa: CASLGSGLTEAFF; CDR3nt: TGTGCCAGCCTTGGGTCGGGGCTCACTGAAGCTTTCTTT
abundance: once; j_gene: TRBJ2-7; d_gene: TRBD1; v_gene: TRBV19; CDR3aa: CASSLGQGSYEQYF; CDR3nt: TGTGCCAGTAGTCTGGGACAGGGAAGCTACGAGCAGTACTTC
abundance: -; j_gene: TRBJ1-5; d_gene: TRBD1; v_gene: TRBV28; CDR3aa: CAGTQTGQANQPQHF; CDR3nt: TGTGCCGGCACCCAAACGGGACAGGCAAATCAGCCCCAGCATTTT
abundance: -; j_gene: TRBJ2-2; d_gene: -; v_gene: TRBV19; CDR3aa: CASSIGLAPGELFF; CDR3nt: TGTGCCAGTAGTATTGGGCTAGCGCCCGGGGAGCTGTTTTTT
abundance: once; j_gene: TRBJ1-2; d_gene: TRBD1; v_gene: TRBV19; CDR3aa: CASSIDRGQRGYTF; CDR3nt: TGTGCCAGTAGTATTGACAGGGGACAAAGGGGCTACACCTTC
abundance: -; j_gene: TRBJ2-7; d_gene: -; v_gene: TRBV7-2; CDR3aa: CASSVPTYEQYF; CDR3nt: TGTGCCAGCAGCGTACCCACCTACGAGCAGTACTTC
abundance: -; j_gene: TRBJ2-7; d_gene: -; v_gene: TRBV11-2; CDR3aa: CASSFGGSGNEQYF; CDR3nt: TGTGCCAGCAGCTTCGGGGGAAGTGGGAACGAGCAGTACTTC
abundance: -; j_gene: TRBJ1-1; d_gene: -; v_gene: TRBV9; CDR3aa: CASSVVGGGTTEAFF; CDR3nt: TGTGCCAGCAGCGTAGTCGGGGGAGGAACGACTGAAGCTTTCTTT
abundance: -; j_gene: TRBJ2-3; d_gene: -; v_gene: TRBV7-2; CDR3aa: CASSLLGGGSDTQYF; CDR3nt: TGTGCCAGCAGCCTGCTGGGGGGGGGCTCAGATACGCAGTATTTT